This entry concerns a single TCR beta chain. This specimen belongs to a study of shared clonotypes between healthy human individuals. Clones were sequenced by immunoSEQ multiplex PCR, and TCRdb holds only the in-frame ones, with some missing. The sample gives about 2.3 million clones, roughly 90% of which show up once; about 0.36% is in the top ten. J was trimmed by 6 bases and V by 5 bases; bases with no gene match: 5. The CDR3 runs to 14 residues. CDR1 and CDR2 from the germline V gene are SGHNT and YENEEA. Partitioning of CD4+ cells yielded a CD45RA+ naive subset and a CD45RA-negative memory subset.

The specimen was naive CD4+ T cells from PBMCs. Sample subset: CD45RA+ positively selected. The rearrangement uses TRBV11-3 and TRBJ2-1, with 9 bases aligning to TRBD1. This TCR came from a man between 18 and 35 years old in good health. Some clones in this sample may be carry-over from other donors' samples. Written as DNA, the CDR3 is TGTGCCAGCAGCCCCGGGACAGGGAGCAATGAGCAGTTCTTC. Its protein is CASSPGTGSNEQFF.